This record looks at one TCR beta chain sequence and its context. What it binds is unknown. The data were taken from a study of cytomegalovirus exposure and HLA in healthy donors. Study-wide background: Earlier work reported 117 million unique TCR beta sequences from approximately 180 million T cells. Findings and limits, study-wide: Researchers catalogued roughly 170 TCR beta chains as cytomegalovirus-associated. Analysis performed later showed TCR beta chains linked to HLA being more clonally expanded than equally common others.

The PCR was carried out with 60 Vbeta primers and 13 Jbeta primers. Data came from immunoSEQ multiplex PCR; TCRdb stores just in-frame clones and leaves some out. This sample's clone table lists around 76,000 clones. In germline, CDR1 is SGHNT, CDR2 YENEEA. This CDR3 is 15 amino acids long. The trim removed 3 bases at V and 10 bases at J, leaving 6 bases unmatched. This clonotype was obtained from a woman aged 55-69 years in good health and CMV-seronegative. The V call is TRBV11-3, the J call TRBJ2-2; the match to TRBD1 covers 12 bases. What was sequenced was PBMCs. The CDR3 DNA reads TGTGCCAGCAGCTTCACCGGGACAGGGGGCTCGGAGCTGTTTTTT. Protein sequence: CASSFTGTGGSELFF.